The rows below give T cell receptor beta chains drawn from one sample of a study of cytomegalovirus exposure and HLA in healthy donors. Assay: immunoSEQ multiplex PCR; the TCRdb copy retains only in-frame clones and omits some. This sample has about 93,000 clones, with less than 80% found just once. The sample taken for sequencing was PBMCs. The receptors were gathered from a woman aged 35 to 49 in good health and CMV-seronegative. CDR3s include the opening cysteine and the closing phenylalanine or tryptophan. A D gene is named only where the DNA matches it firmly. Some rows have no size entry. The others give once, few or many, or a class for an expanded clone.

cdr3_nt	cdr3_aa	d_call	j_call	v_call	clone_size
TGTGCCAGCACCCCCGGGGGACTAGCATTCCACGAGCAGTACTTC	CASTPGGLAFHEQYF	TRBD2	TRBJ2-7	TRBV28	-
TGTGCCAGCAGCTTGGGGACAGAAGAGACATACGAGCAGTACTTC	CASSLGTEETYEQYF	-	TRBJ2-7	TRBV5-4	-
TGTGCCAGCGGGCCACTCAAAGTTGTCTCCTACAATGAGCAGTTCTTC	CASGPLKVVSYNEQFF	-	TRBJ2-1	TRBV27	-
TGCGCCAGCAGCTTGGAAAGCGATAATTCACCCCTCCACTTT	CASSLESDNSPLHF	-	TRBJ1-6	TRBV5-1	few
TGTGCCAGCAGCTTAGCGCTACCCTTCATACAGGGGGCGCATGGCTACACCTTC	CASSLALPFIQGAHGYTF	TRBD1	TRBJ1-2	TRBV7-8	-
TGTGCCAGCAACGGGAAATCCACAGATACGCAGTATTTT	CASNGKSTDTQYF	-	TRBJ2-3	TRBV5-5	-
TGCGCCAGCAGCACCGGACAGGGTAACTATGGCTACACCTTC	CASSTGQGNYGYTF	TRBD1	TRBJ1-2	TRBV4-1	-
TGTGCCAGCAGCTTGGGAGGACAAGTCTTAAATGGCTACACCTTC	CASSLGGQVLNGYTF	-	TRBJ1-2	TRBV5-6	few
TGCGCCAGCAGCTTGGTTGGAGGACAGGGCCATTCACCCCTCCACTTT	CASSLVGGQGHSPLHF	TRBD1	TRBJ1-6	TRBV5-1	-
TGTGCCAGCAGTTTAGGGCTTGGGACTAGCAACATTCAGTACTTC	CASSLGLGTSNIQYF	TRBD2	TRBJ2-4	TRBV28	-
TGTGCCAGCAGGAAATCCGGGGAGAGAGGTGAAAAACTGTTTTTT	CASRKSGERGEKLFF	-	TRBJ1-4	TRBV27	-
TGTGCCAGCAGTCGGTCCAGGGACTACGAGCAGTACTTC	CASSRSRDYEQYF	-	TRBJ2-7	TRBV27	-
TGTGCCAGCAGTTCACCGGGGGGCGCAGGCAAAAACATTCAGTACTTC	CASSSPGGAGKNIQYF	-	TRBJ2-4	TRBV6-5	-
TGTGCCAGCAGTTTATCGGGGGCCCCGGCCGAGCAGCCCCAGCATTTT	CASSLSGAPAEQPQHF	-	TRBJ1-5	TRBV27	-
TGTGCCAGCAGCTCGATCGGGATTTTGAGAGGAAACACCATATATTTT	CASSSIGILRGNTIYF	-	TRBJ1-3	TRBV5-5	few
TGCGCCAGCAGTGAGAATCCACTCGGCACAGATACGCAGTATTTT	CASSENPLGTDTQYF	-	TRBJ2-3	TRBV10-1	few
TGTGCCAGCAGTTGGCGGGGAGGGACCGGGGAGCTGTTTTTT	CASSWRGGTGELFF	TRBD2	TRBJ2-2	TRBV6-6	-
TGTGCCAGCGGGAGGGCCTACACCTTC	CASGRAYTF	-	TRBJ1-2	TRBV28	-
TGTGCCAGCAGACCTACGAACAGGGGGAAAGACTCTGGGGCCAACGTCCTGACTTTC	CASRPTNRGKDSGANVLTF	TRBD1	TRBJ2-6	TRBV5-6	-
TGTGCCAGCAGCTTTAGTCTGGACGGGGGGTTATACGAGCAGTACTTC	CASSFSLDGGLYEQYF	TRBD2	TRBJ2-7	TRBV5-6	-
TGTGCCACCAGCAGAGATCCGACGGGGTTTAATGAAAAACTGTTTTTT	CATSRDPTGFNEKLFF	-	TRBJ1-4	TRBV15	once
TGCGCCAGCAGGGCCACAGGTCAAGAGACCCAGTACTTC	CASRATGQETQYF	-	TRBJ2-5	TRBV5-1	-
TGTGCCAGCAGTTTGAAGCGTCTGGCGACCCAGTACTTC	CASSLKRLATQYF	-	TRBJ2-5	TRBV27	once
TGTGCCAGCACAGTGGGGGGGCCGGGACAGCCCCAGCATTTT	CASTVGGPGQPQHF	-	TRBJ1-5	TRBV5-6	-
TGTGCCAGCAGCCAGGACAGATTCGGCTATGGCTACACCTTC	CASSQDRFGYGYTF	-	TRBJ1-2	TRBV14	few
TGTGCCAGTAGTATAGTAGGGAGTAATCAGCCCCAGCATTTT	CASSIVGSNQPQHF	-	TRBJ1-5	TRBV19	-
TGTGCCAGCAGCTTTTCGGCAGGGAACATAGAGACCCAGTACTTC	CASSFSAGNIETQYF	-	TRBJ2-5	TRBV11-3	-
TGTGCCAGCAGCCCGCGGGATGGCAATGAGCAGTTCTTC	CASSPRDGNEQFF	-	TRBJ2-1	TRBV25-1	-
TGTGCCAGCGCCGACAGGGGGATAAGTCAGCCCCAGCATTTT	CASADRGISQPQHF	TRBD1	TRBJ1-5	TRBV6-5	-
TGCGCCAGCAGGGGCCAGCGGGATCACAATGAGCAGTTCTTC	CASRGQRDHNEQFF	TRBD2	TRBJ2-1	TRBV10-2	once
TGTGCAACACGCCCCAGCAGTTCGGGTAACAATGAGCAGTTCTTC	CATRPSSSGNNEQFF	-	TRBJ2-1	TRBV6-1	-
TGTGCCAGCAGGGGCGGACTTAACTATGGCTACACCTTC	CASRGGLNYGYTF	-	TRBJ1-2	TRBV11-2	-
TGTGCCAGTAGTATGTCTCGGGAGACCTATGGCTACACCTTC	CASSMSRETYGYTF	-	TRBJ1-2	TRBV19	-
TGTGCCAGCAGGGGGGCTTCCGAGCAGTACTTC	CASRGASEQYF	-	TRBJ2-7	TRBV27	-
TGTGCCAGCAGCTTGAGCGGCACCGGCGGAAACATTCAGTACTTC	CASSLSGTGGNIQYF	-	TRBJ2-4	TRBV5-4	-
TGTGCCAGCAACGCTGTCGGTATTGGACAGGGGGGACTGTACTATGGCTACACCTTC	CASNAVGIGQGGLYYGYTF	TRBD1	TRBJ1-2	TRBV9	-
TGTGCCAGCAGCTCGGGACTTAACTATGGCTACACCTTC	CASSSGLNYGYTF	-	TRBJ1-2	TRBV13	-
TGTGCCAGCTCTACGACAGGGCCTGGAAACACCATATATTTT	CASSTTGPGNTIYF	TRBD1	TRBJ1-3	TRBV27	few
TGTGCCCTGCGGGCGACAGGGAGCTCTGAAGCTTTCTTT	CALRATGSSEAFF	TRBD1	TRBJ1-1	TRBV30	-
TGTGCCAGCAGCCCAGGGACAGGGGAGGAAAAACTGTTTTTT	CASSPGTGEEKLFF	TRBD1	TRBJ1-4	TRBV7-9	few
TGTGCCAGCAGCTTAGCATCGGGGGCCCAGTACTTC	CASSLASGAQYF	-	TRBJ2-5	TRBV11-2	-
TGTGCCAGCAGCCAAACCCCGGGACAGGGTAATACGCAGTATTTT	CASSQTPGQGNTQYF	TRBD1	TRBJ2-3	TRBV2	-
TGTGCCAGCAGTTTCAGGGGGGAGACCCAGTACTTC	CASSFRGETQYF	TRBD1	TRBJ2-5	TRBV27	-
TGCGCCAGCAGCTTGGCGGGAGGAGTCTCCAATGAGCAGTTCTTC	CASSLAGGVSNEQFF	TRBD2	TRBJ2-1	TRBV5-1	-
TGTGCCAGCAGCTCCTCTCTGGAGCGGGGGAAATACGAGCAGTACTTC	CASSSSLERGKYEQYF	TRBD2	TRBJ2-7	TRBV13	-
TGTGCCAGTGGGGGGCTAGCGGGCCAAGAGACCCAGTACTTC	CASGGLAGQETQYF	TRBD2	TRBJ2-5	TRBV28	-
TGTGCCAGCAGCCTAAGTCAGGGGCCCACTGAAGCTTTCTTT	CASSLSQGPTEAFF	-	TRBJ1-1	TRBV5-4	-
TGTGCCAGCAGTTACTCAGACAGCGAAGCTTTCTTT	CASSYSDSEAFF	-	TRBJ1-1	TRBV6-5	-
TGTGCCAGCAGTCGTAAGGACCGGGACACGATAAGAGAAGCTTTCTTT	CASSRKDRDTIREAFF	-	TRBJ1-1	TRBV28	-
TGTGCCTGGAATCATCCACAGGGGCACGATTCACCCCTCCACTTT	CAWNHPQGHDSPLHF	TRBD1	TRBJ1-6	TRBV30	-
TGTGCCAGCAGACATGACTCGCTCTCCTACAATGAGCAGTTCTTC	CASRHDSLSYNEQFF	-	TRBJ2-1	TRBV6-1	few
TGTGCCAGCAGCTTGTTACCCGGGGGCACAGATACGCAGTATTTT	CASSLLPGGTDTQYF	-	TRBJ2-3	TRBV5-5	-
TGCGCCAGCAGCTTGGATGGTGCAGGGCGCTCTGGAAACACCATATATTTT	CASSLDGAGRSGNTIYF	-	TRBJ1-3	TRBV5-1	-
TGTGCCAGCTCACCTACAGGGGGCGCGTACGAGCAGTACTTC	CASSPTGGAYEQYF	TRBD1	TRBJ2-7	TRBV18	-